Listed here are 32 T cell receptor beta chains from one sample, sequenced in a study of blood T cell repertoires in COVID-19. Clones were read by immunoSEQ multiplex PCR, and TCRdb kept only the in-frame ones, dropping some. The data show around 98,000 clones, roughly 82% seen once. The sample comprised peripheral blood. The receptors were sampled from a man in his 70s with active or convalescent COVID-19.

This chain uses TRBV10-3 with TRBJ1-2, with 10 nucleotides matching TRBD1. V dropped 6 bases and J dropped 8; count of bases not matched to a gene: 18. This CDR3 has 17 amino acids. Germline-derived CDR1 and CDR2 are ENHRY and SYGVKD. The DNA of the CDR3 is TGTGCCATCAGCACTTCGACCGGGACAGGGGAATATGGCGGCTACACCTTC. Protein sequence: CAISTSTGTGEYGGYTF.

The chain carries TRBV7-9 and TRBJ2-2; 9 nucleotides agree with TRBD1. Germline-derived CDR1 and CDR2 are SEHNR and FQNEAQ (reference sequence). The CDR3 covers 15 residues. With V trimmed by 8 bases and J by 3 bases, 7 bases remained unmatched. The CDR3 coding sequence is TGTGCCAGCGTATACAGGGGGCTGCACACCGGGGAGCTGTTTTTT. Protein sequence: CASVYRGLHTGELFF.

CDR3 nucleotide sequence: TGTGCCAGTAAATTAACAGGGGGCTTTCCGGATGAGCAGTTCTTC. Translated, it gives CASKLTGGFPDEQFF. The chain links TRBV19 to TRBJ2-1; 9 bases fit TRBD1. The junction had 12 bases not matched to a gene; V was cut back by 7 bases and J by 8 bases. The CDR3 is made up of 15 amino acids. The V gene's germline CDR1 is LNHDA and CDR2 SQIVND (reference sequence).

The chain links TRBV5-1 to TRBJ1-2; D is ambiguous. The CDR3 has 14 amino acids. Germline V gives CDR1 SGHRS, CDR2 YFSETQ. With 0 bases removed from V and 4 bases from J, the gap between germline ends came to 10 bases. The CDR3 DNA is TGCGCCAGCAGCTTGGCCGCTTCACTCTATGGCTACACCTTC. Protein: CASSLAASLYGYTF.

The genes are TRBV11-2 and TRBJ1-1, with D maybe TRBD1 (5 bases). The CDR3 runs to 14 residues. The V end was cut by 3 bases, the J end by 3 bases, with 11 bases between. Germline-derived CDR1 and CDR2 are SGHAT and FQNNGV. The CDR3 nucleotides read TGTGCCAGCAGCTTGGCAGGGCAGTACACTGAAGCTTTCTTT. This translates into CASSLAGQYTEAFF.

This sequence joins TRBV2 and TRBJ1-1, with a tentative D call TRBD1 (5 bases). The CDR3 consists of 17 residues. Between the trimmed V and J ends, which lost 3 bases and 0 bases, there was a span of 17 bases. Germline assignment: CDR1 SNHLY and CDR2 FYNNEI. CDR3 sequence (DNA): TGTGCCAGCAGTGACCCGCCCGGGGGTGGGGTGAACACTGAAGCTTTCTTT. It is translated as CASSDPPGGGVNTEAFF.

The chain links TRBV4-1 to TRBJ1-6; D gene ambiguous. This CDR3 is built from 17 residues. Trimming cost V 0 bases and J 1 base, with 10 bases left between them. CDR1 is MGHRA, CDR2 YSYEKL, per germline. The CDR3 DNA sequence: TGCGCCAGCAGCCAAGATCCCCTCGGGTCCTATAATTCACCCCTCCACTTT. Translated, it gives CASSQDPLGSYNSPLHF.

V is TRBV4-1 and J is TRBJ2-5; TRBD2 aligns across 15 bases. The V segment lost 1 base and the J segment 0 bases; nucleotides outside the gene matches: 3. This CDR3 has 18 amino acids. CDR1 and CDR2 from the germline V gene are MGHRA and YSYEKL. CDR3 sequence: CASSQGTSGGAYQETQYF. CDR3 nucleotides: TGCGCCAGCAGCCAAGGGACTAGCGGGGGGGCTTACCAAGAGACCCAGTACTTC.

V and J are TRBV19 and TRBJ1-3; 8 nucleotides line up with TRBD1. CDR1 and CDR2 from the germline V gene are LNHDA and SQIVND (reference sequence). This CDR3 has 16 amino acids. V trimming: 5 bases; J trimming: 1 base; junction bases outside the gene matches: 7. The CDR3 is CASSVGQAYSGNTIYF. For the CDR3, the DNA is TGTGCCAGTAGTGTGGGACAGGCGTATTCTGGAAACACCATATATTTT.

This sequence joins TRBV5-1 and TRBJ2-1; 10 positions match TRBD2. The CDR3 consists of 13 residues. Looked up from germline, CDR1 is SGHRS and CDR2 is YFSETQ. V trimming: 4 bases; J trimming: 9 bases; junction bases outside the gene matches: 4. CDR3 residues: CASSLQRGGEQFF. The DNA of the CDR3 is TGCGCCAGCAGCCTCCAGCGGGGGGGTGAGCAGTTCTTC.

The chain has TRBV28 and TRBJ1-2; possible D gene TRBD1, 6 bases. The CDR3 contains 16 residues. Trimming shortened V by 2 bases and J by 6 bases, and 19 bases separated the two germline ends. From germline, CDR1 is MDHEN and CDR2 SYDVKM. The CDR3 sequence is CASSLLTGITAHGYTF. The CDR3 DNA sequence: TGTGCCAGCAGTTTACTGACAGGTATTACCGCACATGGCTACACCTTC.

The chain couples TRBV12-5 to TRBJ1-2; TRBD1 agrees at 8 bases. The CDR3 runs 20 residues. Germline V CDR1 and CDR2: LGHNT, FRNRAP. V was clipped by 0 bases and J by 7 bases; unmatched bases: 22. The CDR3 spells CASGLVVRQGLGEQSAGYTF. DNA for the CDR3: TGTGCTAGTGGTTTGGTAGTAAGACAGGGGCTCGGCGAGCAGTCAGCTGGCTACACCTTC.

This clone has just one count. The rearrangement links TRBV6-1 to TRBJ2-7; D ambiguous. The CDR3 is made up of 11 amino acids. Trimming removed 3 bases from V and 3 bases from J, with 3 bases in between. Germline CDR1 and CDR2: MNHNS and SASEGT. CDR3 bases: TGTGCCAGCAGTGACAGCTACGAGCAGTACTTC. The encoded protein is CASSDSYEQYF.

This clone was found once. J is TRBJ2-1 and V is TRBV2, with TRBD2 matching 12 bases. CDR1 and CDR2 (germline): SNHLY, FYNNEI. The trim removed 3 bases at V and 6 bases at J, leaving 6 bases unmatched. This CDR3 has 16 amino acids. The DNA for the CDR3 is TGTGCCAGCAGTGACCCTAGCGGGGGGGCGGGCAATGAGCAGTTCTTC. It specifies CASSDPSGGAGNEQFF.

V usage is TRBV6-1 and J usage is TRBJ2-4; D is perhaps TRBD1 (6 bases). Trimming pared 3 bases from V and 3 bases from J, leaving 12 bases between. CDR1 and CDR2 (germline): MNHNS, SASEGT. This CDR3 has 15 residues. The CDR3 nucleotides are TGTGCCAGCAGTGATGGACAGTACGTCAAAAACATTCAGTACTTC. Residues: CASSDGQYVKNIQYF.

This chain links TRBV4-3 with TRBJ1-1; no firm D call. V was pared by 1 base and J by 4 bases, with 7 bases between. The germline V gene encodes CDR1 LGHNA and CDR2 YSLEER. CDR3 size: 13 residues. CDR3 sequence reads: CASSQVGGTEAFF. The CDR3, as DNA: TGCGCCAGCAGCCAAGTGGGAGGCACTGAAGCTTTCTTT.

V and J are TRBV18 and TRBJ1-1; possible D gene TRBD1, 6 bases. Germline CDR1 is KGHSH and CDR2 is LQKENI. The CDR3 sequence is 15 residues long. The V end lost 0 bases, the J end lost 4 bases, and 12 bases lay between the germline ends. CDR3 in amino acids: CASSPPNRVFTEAFF. In DNA, the CDR3 is TGTGCCAGCTCACCACCGAACAGGGTTTTCACTGAAGCTTTCTTT. The full variable domain, rest sourced from reference TRBV18 and TRBJ1-1, is NAGVMQNPRHLVRRRGQEARLRCSPMKGHSHVYWYRQLPEEGLKFMVYLQKENIIDESGMPKERFSAEFPKEGPSILRIQQVVRGDSAAYFCASSPPNRVFTEAFFGQGTRLTVV.

This chain connects TRBV18 to TRBJ2-7, with 7 bases identical to TRBD2. The CDR3 totals 14 residues. Germline CDR1 KGHSH, CDR2 LQKENI. The junction had 3 bases not matched to a gene; V was cut back by 1 base and J by 3 bases. CDR3 sequence reads: CASSPQWTSYEQYF. Here the CDR3 DNA reads TGTGCCAGCTCACCACAATGGACTAGCTACGAGCAGTACTTC.

The chain joins TRBV11-2 to TRBJ2-2, with 7 bases aligning to TRBD1. Germline V gene sequence: CDR1 SGHAT, CDR2 FQNNGV. The junction had 7 bases not matched to a gene; V was cut back by 2 bases and J by 7 bases. The CDR3 extends over 15 amino acids. The CDR3 nucleotides read TGTGCCAGCAGCTTACTTCAGGGGGTTGGCGGGGAGCTGTTTTTT. It encodes CASSLLQGVGGELFF.

In this sample, this clone turned up a few times. The rearrangement links TRBV29-1 to TRBJ2-7; maybe TRBD2 (5 bases). This CDR3 is built from 12 residues. Germline V CDR1 and CDR2: SQVTM, ANQGSEA. V lost 7 bases and J 3 bases, leaving 13 bases between the germline ends. CDR3 coding DNA: TGCAGCGCAAAGAAGGCGGGCTACGAGCAGTACTTC. Protein product: CSAKKAGYEQYF.

V is TRBV12-5 and J is TRBJ1-3, with no clear D. The V and J ends lost 6 bases and 4 bases respectively, with 10 bases between them. The CDR3 runs to 13 residues. The V gene's germline CDR1 is LGHNT and CDR2 FRNRAP. The CDR3 nucleotides read TGTGCTAGTGGCCAGGCCGCCGGAAACACCATATATTTT. Translated: CASGQAAGNTIYF.

The rearrangement links TRBV2 to TRBJ2-7; D possibly corresponds to TRBD2 (6 bases). Trimming removed 5 bases at V and 5 bases at J, with 25 bases between. This CDR3 contains 17 residues. From germline, CDR1 is SNHLY and CDR2 FYNNEI. DNA of the CDR3: TGTGCCAGCAGTCCTACCGGGACTCAGATGGGGGAGGACGAGCAGTACTTC. Its translation: CASSPTGTQMGEDEQYF.

V and J are TRBV3-1 (or the pseudogene TRBV3-2) and TRBJ2-2, with D possibly TRBD1 on 6 matching bases. The CDR3 is 15 residues long. The V gene lost 4 bases and the J gene lost 6 bases, with 15 bases spanning the gap. Germline V gene lookup returns CDR1 LGHDT and CDR2 YNNKEL (reference sequence). CDR3 coding DNA: TGTGCCAGCAGCCCGTGGTCAGGGGTCGCCGGGGAGCTGTTTTTT. Its protein product is CASSPWSGVAGELFF.

This clone was counted between two and nine times. The rearrangement joins TRBV5-1 to TRBJ1-2; a possible D gene is TRBD1 (6 bases). V lost 0 bases and J lost 6, with 12 bases in between. From germline, CDR1 is SGHRS and CDR2 YFSETQ. This CDR3 spans 14 amino acids. CDR3 nucleotide sequence: TGCGCCAGCAGCTTGGCGGGGGGCAACGATGGCTACACCTTC. It specifies CASSLAGGNDGYTF.

The chain recombines TRBV4-2 with TRBJ1-4, with 7 positions matching TRBD1. J gave up 3 bases and V 0 bases, and 4 bases lay outside the gene matches. The CDR3 runs 16 residues. The V gene's germline CDR1 is LGHNA and CDR2 YNFKEQ. The CDR3 DNA follows: TGTGCCAGCAGCCAAGACCCCGGGACAGCTAATGAAAAACTGTTTTTT. Amino acids: CASSQDPGTANEKLFF.

The CDR3 loop reads CASSLRGGDEQYF. CDR3 nucleotides: TGTGCCAGCAGCCTAAGGGGCGGGGACGAGCAGTACTTC. The rearrangement links TRBV6-5 to TRBJ2-7; perhaps TRBD2 as D (6 bases). There are 13 residues in the CDR3. The V gene lost 6 bases and the J gene lost 5 bases, with 14 bases spanning the gap. Per germline, CDR1 MNHEY and CDR2 SVGAGI.

V gene TRBV7-2 combines with J gene TRBJ1-3, with TRBD1 as a possible D gene (6 bases). This CDR3 contains 14 residues. V was trimmed by 5 bases and J by 4 bases, leaving 12 bases between them. Germline CDR1 reads SGHTA; CDR2 reads FQGNSA. The CDR3, as DNA: TGTGCCAGCAGCATACAGGGCCCCGGAAACACCATATATTTT. It is translated as CASSIQGPGNTIYF. Filled out from reference TRBV7-2 and TRBJ1-3, the complete variable domain reads GAGVSQSPSNKVTEKGKDVELRCDPISGHTALYWYRQSLGQGLEFLIYFQGNSAPDKSGLPSDRFSAERTGGSVSTLTIQRTQQEDSAVYLCASSIQGPGNTIYFGEGSWLTVV.

The chain carries TRBV30 and TRBJ1-1, with D perhaps TRBD1 (6 bases). The CDR3 sequence is 13 residues long. Trimming took 3 bases from V and 1 from J, leaving 9 bases between them. Germline V CDR1 and CDR2: GTSNPN, SVGIG (reference sequence). Written as DNA, the CDR3 is TGTGCCTGGAGGTTACAGGGGAACACTGAAGCTTTCTTT. This sequence encodes CAWRLQGNTEAFF.

This sequence joins TRBV18 and TRBJ1-1, with 7 bases fitting TRBD1. CDR1 and CDR2 from the germline V gene are KGHSH and LQKENI. Trimming cost V 3 bases and J 4 bases; bases outside gene matches: 5. This CDR3 has 14 residues. CDR3 coding DNA: TGTGCCAGCTCACCTTACCAGGGGGGCACTGAAGCTTTCTTT. As protein: CASSPYQGGTEAFF.

The chain carries TRBV4-2 and TRBJ1-4; TRBD1 is a possible D gene (6 bases). There are 16 residues in the CDR3. Trimming left V 4 bases short and J 0 bases short, with 12 bases between. Germline V lookup: CDR1 LGHNA, CDR2 YNFKEQ. CDR3 amino acids: CASSRRRGSTNEKLFF. For the CDR3, the DNA is TGTGCCAGCAGCCGCCGCAGGGGATCAACTAATGAAAAACTGTTTTTT.

The rearrangement uses TRBV7-8 and TRBJ2-6; D remains unclear. Trimming took 5 bases from V and 0 from J, leaving 8 bases between them. The germline CDR1 and CDR2 sequences are SGHVS and FQNEAQ. The CDR3 is 15 residues long. The CDR3 nucleotides read TGTGCCAGCAGCCTGCCTAACTCTGGGGCCAACGTCCTGACTTTC. Its translation: CASSLPNSGANVLTF.

The V call is TRBV6-2 or TRBV6-3, the J call TRBJ2-3; D gene ambiguous. Germline-derived CDR1 and CDR2 are MNHEY and SVGEGT. Trimming left V 4 bases short and J 4 bases short, with 6 bases between. CDR3 size: 12 residues. For the CDR3, the DNA is TGTGCCAGCAGTTCAGGTTCAGATACGCAGTATTTT. Its protein product is CASSSGSDTQYF.